This T cell receptor beta chain was identified in a study of blood T cell repertoires in COVID-19. Study background: Both acute and convalescent COVID-19 samples were obtained from the United States, Italy and Spain. T cells, B-cell-depleted T cells, or PBMCs provided the cDNA or gDNA that served as material.

Authors' methods: Researchers report that nucleated cell counts were estimated from reference gene primer amplification. Only in-frame clones appear in the TCRdb table, and some are missing; sequencing was by immunoSEQ multiplex PCR. V and J calls and clone size are as listed in that table; D and trimming were resolved from the DNA. The sample lists 35,000 to 50,000 clones, almost 85% occurring once. Trimming took 7 bases from V and 0 from J, leaving 13 bases between them. This CDR3 has 15 residues. The chain links TRBV23-1 to TRBJ1-5; D may be TRBD1 (5 bases). TRBV23-1 is an ORF, and what it does is uncertain. The TCR sequence derives from a woman between 55 and 75 years old with acute or convalescent COVID-19. The source material was peripheral blood. The CDR3 region is CASNTDTYSNQPQHF. The CDR3 bases are TGCGCCAGCAATACGGACACCTATAGCAATCAGCCCCAGCATTTT.